The clone carrying this T cell receptor beta chain was detected only a few times. This record comes from a study of cytomegalovirus exposure and HLA in healthy donors. The CDR3 is made up of 15 amino acids. Trimming at V came to 5 bases and at J to 2 bases, leaving 9 bases not matched to a gene. Per the germline V gene, CDR1 is LNHNV and CDR2 is YYDKDF (reference sequence). Researchers ran the PCR with 60 Vbeta and 13 Jbeta primers. TCRdb keeps only in-frame clones here, not all; method: immunoSEQ multiplex PCR. This sample has roughly 180,000 clones, with more than 65% found just once. Sequencing was carried out using PBMCs. The gene calls are TRBV15 and TRBJ2-7; 7 nucleotides align to TRBD2. This TCR was recovered from a woman aged 25-40 years in good health and CMV-seropositive. The CDR3 reads CATSLGAGATYEQYF. In DNA, the CDR3 is TGTGCCACCAGCTTAGGGGCGGGAGCTACCTACGAGCAGTACTTC.